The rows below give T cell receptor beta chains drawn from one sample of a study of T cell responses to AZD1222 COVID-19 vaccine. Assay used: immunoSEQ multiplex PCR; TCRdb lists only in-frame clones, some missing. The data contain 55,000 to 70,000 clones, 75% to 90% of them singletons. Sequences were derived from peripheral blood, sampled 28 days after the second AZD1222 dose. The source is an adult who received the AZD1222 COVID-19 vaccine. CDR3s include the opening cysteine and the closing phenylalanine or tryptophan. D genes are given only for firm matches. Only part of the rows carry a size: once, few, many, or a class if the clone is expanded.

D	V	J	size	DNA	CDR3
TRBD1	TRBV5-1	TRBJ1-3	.	TGCGCCAGCAGCTTGGCCCTGGGAAAACAGGGGAACACCATATATTTT	CASSLALGKQGNTIYF
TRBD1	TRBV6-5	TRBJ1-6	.	TGTGCCAGCAGTCGGGGACAGTGGGGTTCACCCCTCCACTTT	CASSRGQWGSPLHF
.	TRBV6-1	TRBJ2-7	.	TGTGCCAGCAGTGAAAGTCGGGTTGGTGGGCGAAGTTACTACGAGCAGTACTTC	CASSESRVGGRSYYEQYF
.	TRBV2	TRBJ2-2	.	TGTGCCAGCACCGGGGTTCGGAACACCGGGGAGCTGTTTTTT	CASTGVRNTGELFF
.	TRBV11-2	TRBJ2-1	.	TGTGCCAGCAGCTTAGGAACGTGGGTCAATGAGCAGTTCTTC	CASSLGTWVNEQFF
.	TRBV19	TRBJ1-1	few	TGTGCCAGTAGTATAGTCCGACGGATGATGAACACTGAAGCTTTCTTT	CASSIVRRMMNTEAFF
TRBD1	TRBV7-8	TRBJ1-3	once	TGTGCCAGCAGCTTACTCGGGACAGGGCCTGGAAACACCATATATTTT	CASSLLGTGPGNTIYF
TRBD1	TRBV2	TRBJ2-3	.	TGTGCCAGCAGCCTAATCCCGGGACAGACGTCAGATACGCAGTATTTT	CASSLIPGQTSDTQYF
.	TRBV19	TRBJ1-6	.	TGTGCCAGTAGTATATTTCCCGCCAGAGGACAGAATTCACCCCTCCACTTT	CASSIFPARGQNSPLHF
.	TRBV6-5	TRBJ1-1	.	TGTGCCAGCACGAGGCCGGTGAACACTGAAGCTTTCTTT	CASTRPVNTEAFF
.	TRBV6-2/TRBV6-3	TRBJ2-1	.	TGTGCCAGCAGCGGAGACCGGGACAGCCCTTTGAGCGGGTACAATGAGCAGTTCTTC	CASSGDRDSPLSGYNEQFF
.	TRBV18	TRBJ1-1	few	TGTGCCAGCTCACCAAGTTACGGGGAGGGCACTGAAGCTTTCTTT	CASSPSYGEGTEAFF
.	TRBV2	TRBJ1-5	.	TGTGCCAGCTTCGAGGGTACCGTAGACAATCAGCCCCAGCATTTT	CASFEGTVDNQPQHF
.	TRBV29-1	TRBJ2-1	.	TGCAGCGTTGAAGCCCCGGGTGAGCAGTTCTTC	CSVEAPGEQFF
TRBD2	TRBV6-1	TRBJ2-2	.	TGTGCCAGCAGTGAAGCGGGCGGGAGGTTGACCGGGGAGCTGTTTTTT	CASSEAGGRLTGELFF
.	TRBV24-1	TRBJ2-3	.	TGTGCCACCAGTATGAGAGCAGGGGGAGGAGGTGATACGCAGTATTTT	CATSMRAGGGGDTQYF
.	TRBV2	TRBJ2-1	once	TGTGCCAGCAGTATGGAGGGCTCCTACAATGAGCAGTTCTTC	CASSMEGSYNEQFF
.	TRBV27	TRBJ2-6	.	TGTGCCAGCAGTGCCCCCCGGTTCTTTAGCTCTGGGGCCAACGTCCTGACTTTC	CASSAPRFFSSGANVLTF
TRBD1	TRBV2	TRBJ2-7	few	TGTGCCAGCAGACCTTCGGGACAGATCTACGAGCAGTACTTC	CASRPSGQIYEQYF
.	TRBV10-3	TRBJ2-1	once	TGTGCCAACACAGGGAGCCCCGACAATGAGCAGTTCTTC	CANTGSPDNEQFF
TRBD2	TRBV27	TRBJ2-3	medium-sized	TGTGCCAGCCAAGGGCCGGGACTAGCGGGAGGAGGCTCAGATACGCAGTATTTT	CASQGPGLAGGGSDTQYF
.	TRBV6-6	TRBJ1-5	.	TGTGCCAGCTACGGGCGGAATAGCAATCAGCCCCAGCATTTT	CASYGRNSNQPQHF
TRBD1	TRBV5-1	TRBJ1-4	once	TGCGCCAGCAGCTTACAGGGGATTGTGAATGAAAAACTGTTTTTT	CASSLQGIVNEKLFF
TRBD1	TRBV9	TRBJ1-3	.	TGTGCCAGCAGGGCCCCCCACGGACAGGACTCTGGAAACACCATATATTTT	CASRAPHGQDSGNTIYF
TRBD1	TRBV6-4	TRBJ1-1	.	TGTGCCAGCACTCGGACAGGGGCTGTAGGCACTGAAGCTTTCTTT	CASTRTGAVGTEAFF
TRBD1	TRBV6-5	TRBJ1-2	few	TGTGCCAGCAGGGACAGGGGGCCGGGTGGCTACACCTTC	CASRDRGPGGYTF
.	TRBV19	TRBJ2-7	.	TGTGCCAGTAGTATGGGGCCAGAGAGCTACGAGCAGTACTTC	CASSMGPESYEQYF
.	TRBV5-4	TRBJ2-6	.	TGTGCCAGCAGCCCAGGGGACGGTGGGGCCAACGTCCTGACTTTC	CASSPGDGGANVLTF
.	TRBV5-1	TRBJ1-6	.	TGCGCCAGCAACGAGGGCTCCTATAATTCACCCCTCCACTTT	CASNEGSYNSPLHF
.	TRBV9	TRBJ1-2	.	TGTGCCAGCAGCACCAACTCTAACTATGGCTACACCTTC	CASSTNSNYGYTF
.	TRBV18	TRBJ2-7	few	TGTGCCAGCTCACCAGGAGGGGGAATCTACGAGCAGTACTTC	CASSPGGGIYEQYF
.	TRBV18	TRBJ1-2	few	TGTGCCAGCTCACCTGTTTGGGGATACTATGGCTACACCTTC	CASSPVWGYYGYTF
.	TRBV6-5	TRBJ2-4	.	TGTGCCAGCAGCTCCGGAGCGCAAAGCCAGTACTTC	CASSSGAQSQYF
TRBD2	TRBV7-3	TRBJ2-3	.	TGTGCCAGCAGCTTAGGTGGTAGCGGGACGACAGATACGCAGTATTTT	CASSLGGSGTTDTQYF
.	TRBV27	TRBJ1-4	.	TGTGCCAGCAGTTTATGGGCAACTGAAAAACTGTTTTTT	CASSLWATEKLFF
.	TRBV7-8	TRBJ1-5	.	TGTGCCAGCAGCTTACAGGGGTTCAGGCAGCCCCAGCATTTT	CASSLQGFRQPQHF
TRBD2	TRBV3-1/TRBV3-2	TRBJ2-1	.	TGTGCCAGCCAACCAGCGGGGGGGCCGCGCAATGAGCAGTTCTTC	CASQPAGGPRNEQFF
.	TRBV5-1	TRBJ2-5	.	TGCGCCAGCAGCTGGCCCGGGGAGACCCAGTACTTC	CASSWPGETQYF
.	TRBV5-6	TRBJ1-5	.	TGTGCCAGCAGCTTTAGCAATCAGCCCCAGCATTTT	CASSFSNQPQHF
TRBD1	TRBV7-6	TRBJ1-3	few	TGTGCCAGCAGCTTAGTTTTTACAGGGGCTGGAAACACCATATATTTT	CASSLVFTGAGNTIYF
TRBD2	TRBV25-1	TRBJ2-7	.	TGTGCCAGCAATGAAAGTAGCGGGAGTTTTAACTACGAGCAGTACTTC	CASNESSGSFNYEQYF
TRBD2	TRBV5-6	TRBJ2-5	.	TGTGCCAGCAGCTCCGGGGGGTGGGAGACCCAGTACTTC	CASSSGGWETQYF
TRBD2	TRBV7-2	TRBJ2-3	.	TGTGCCAGCAGCCCGAGACTAGCGGGGGGTGGAGATACGCAGTATTTT	CASSPRLAGGGDTQYF
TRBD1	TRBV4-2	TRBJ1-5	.	TGTGCCAGCAGCCCTAATCCGGGACAGGCGAATCAGCCCCAGCATTTT	CASSPNPGQANQPQHF
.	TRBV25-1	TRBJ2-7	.	TGTGCCAGCAGTGAGCCCGGCCGGAGGTACGAGCAGTACTTC	CASSEPGRRYEQYF
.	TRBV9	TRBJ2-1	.	TGTGCCAGCAGCCCCCAGTTAGTATCCTACAATGAGCAGTTCTTC	CASSPQLVSYNEQFF